Each of the 14 T cell receptor beta chains below was sequenced from the same sample in a study of shared clonotypes between healthy human individuals. Naive CD8 cells comprised CD45RO-negative, CCR7-positively selected cells, excluding terminally differentiated effector memory CD45RA+ cells. Sequencing used immunoSEQ multiplex PCR; TCRdb keeps in-frame clones, though not all of them. Among 550,000 to 750,000 clones listed, 90% to 95% were seen once. Source material: naive CD8+ T cells sorted from blood. The origin of the receptors is a young man in good health.

CDR3 nucleotide sequence: TGTGCCAGCAGCTCTCCAGCCGGGACTAGCTCCAATGAGCAGTTCTTC. This translates into CASSSPAGTSSNEQFF. The chain uses TRBV7-6 and TRBJ2-1; 9 bases line up with TRBD2. In germline, CDR1 is SGHVS, CDR2 FNYEAQ. The CDR3 consists of 16 residues. The trim removed 4 bases at V and 6 bases at J, leaving 10 bases unmatched.

The chain carries TRBV7-9 and TRBJ2-7; either TRBD1 or TRBD2 may fit D (5 bases each). The CDR3 contains 14 residues. V lost 3 bases to trimming and J lost 5 bases, with 14 bases between them. Germline CDR1 and CDR2: SEHNR and FQNEAQ (reference sequence). The CDR3 loop reads CASSFAGATHEQYF. The CDR3 bases are TGTGCCAGCAGCTTCGCCGGGGCCACCCACGAGCAGTACTTC. Filled out from reference TRBV7-9 and TRBJ2-7, the complete variable domain reads DTGVSQNPRHKITKRGQNVTFRCDPISEHNRLYWYRQTLGQGPEFLTYFQNEAQLEKSRLLSDRFSAERPKGSFSTLEIQRTEQGDSAMYLCASSFAGATHEQYFGPGTRLTVT.

The V gene is TRBV27, the J gene TRBJ1-5; 9 positions agree with TRBD1. Germline values: CDR1 MNHEY, CDR2 SMNVEV (reference sequence). The CDR3 spans 17 residues. Trimming took 3 bases from V and 3 from J; bases not matched to a gene: 9. The CDR3 reads CASSFGAGTGFNQPQHF. The CDR3 nucleotides read TGTGCCAGCAGTTTCGGTGCCGGGACAGGGTTCAATCAGCCCCAGCATTTT.

In this sample, this clone turned up once. The genes are TRBV5-5 and TRBJ2-1; D unresolved. The CDR3 totals 11 residues. Trimming removed 4 bases at V and 3 bases at J, with 2 bases between. Germline loops: CDR1 SGHKS, CDR2 YYEKEE (reference sequence). The CDR3 spells CASSNYNEQFF. DNA of the CDR3: TGTGCCAGCAGCAACTACAATGAGCAGTTCTTC.

The genes are TRBV11-2 and TRBJ1-1; D gene uncertain. With 3 bases removed from V and 4 bases from J, the gap between germline ends came to 9 bases. Germline CDR1 reads SGHAT; CDR2 reads FQNNGV. The CDR3 loop spans 13 amino acids. CDR3 in DNA: TGTGCCAGCAGCTTTGAGGGAATCACTGAAGCTTTCTTT. Protein sequence: CASSFEGITEAFF.

This sequence joins TRBV5-3 and TRBJ2-2, with D perhaps matching TRBD1 (5 bases). TRBV5-3 is given ORF status, its function remaining uncertain. With 0 bases removed from V and 5 bases from J, the gap between germline ends came to 17 bases. The CDR3 has 17 residues. CDR3 sequence: CARSLARARRRTGELFF. DNA for the CDR3: TGTGCCAGAAGCTTGGCCAGGGCTCGACGCCGGACCGGGGAGCTGTTTTTT.

CDR3 protein: CASSTGTSVTDTQYF. CDR3 bases: TGTGCCAGCAGCACAGGGACTAGCGTCACAGATACGCAGTATTTT. The gene calls are TRBV7-6 and TRBJ2-3; TRBD2 matches at 10 bases. The CDR3 is made up of 15 amino acids. V trimming: 5 bases; J trimming: 2 bases; junction bases outside the gene matches: 4. Germline V gives CDR1 SGHVS, CDR2 FNYEAQ.

The chain employs TRBV6-6 and TRBJ2-5, with TRBD2 matching over 12 bases. The V gene end was trimmed by 2 bases and the J gene end by 6 bases; junction bases not matched to a gene: 4. Looked up from germline, CDR1 is MNHNY and CDR2 is SVGAGI (reference sequence). This CDR3 comprises 15 residues. The CDR3, as DNA: TGTGCCAGCAGTTACCTACTAGCGGGAGGCAAGACCCAGTACTTC. Translating gives CASSYLLAGGKTQYF.

The chain employs TRBV11-2 and TRBJ2-1; D may be TRBD2 (6 bases). Between the trimmed V and J ends, which lost 6 bases and 7 bases, there was a span of 10 bases. Looked up from germline, CDR1 is SGHAT and CDR2 is FQNNGV. The CDR3 runs 12 residues. Written as DNA, the CDR3 is TGTGCCAGCAGTCTTCGGGAGAATGAGCAGTTCTTC. Its protein is CASSLRENEQFF.

The V gene is TRBV13, the J gene TRBJ2-1; TRBD2 aligns across 8 bases. Germline values: CDR1 PRHDT, CDR2 FYEKMQ (reference sequence). The CDR3 spans 15 residues. The junction had 4 bases not matched to a gene; V was cut back by 5 bases and J by 1 base. CDR3 in amino acids: CASSRIAGSYNEQFF. The CDR3 DNA follows: TGTGCCAGCAGCCGAATAGCGGGATCCTACAATGAGCAGTTCTTC.

This clone was observed a single time. The chain recombines TRBV7-8 with TRBJ2-3; 9 bases match TRBD1. The CDR3 consists of 18 residues. Per the germline V gene, CDR1 is SGHVS and CDR2 is FQNEAQ. V lost 5 bases, J lost 4 bases, and 16 bases stayed unmatched. The CDR3 DNA is TGTGCCAGCAGCACCCCCCGGGACAGGGACCAGGGTCCAGATACGCAGTATTTT. It encodes CASSTPRDRDQGPDTQYF. Drawing the rest from reference TRBV7-8 and TRBJ2-3, the complete variable domain is GAGVSQSPRYKVAKRGQDVALRCDPISGHVSLFWYQQALGQGPEFLTYFQNEAQLDKSGLPSDRFFAERPEGSVSTLKIQRTQQEDSAVYLCASSTPRDRDQGPDTQYFGPGTRLTVL.

This chain connects TRBV7-3 to TRBJ1-1; D is unclear. Trimming left V 5 bases short and J 1 base short, with 8 bases between. Germline CDR1 is SGHTA and CDR2 is FQGTGA. This CDR3 contains 13 residues. The CDR3 sequence: CASSLGSNTEAFF. The CDR3 DNA sequence: TGTGCCAGCAGCCTCGGGTCGAACACTGAAGCTTTCTTT.

The chain is built from TRBV6-5 and TRBJ2-7; no firm D call. The CDR3 length is 10 residues. From germline, CDR1 is MNHEY and CDR2 SVGAGI. V was shortened by 5 bases and J by 7 bases, with 6 bases between the two germline ends. The CDR3 coding sequence is TGTGCCAGCAGTCACCTTGAGCAGTACTTC. Protein: CASSHLEQYF.

The chain combines TRBV5-6 with TRBJ2-7; 14 bases agree with TRBD2. The CDR3 is 16 residues long. Per the germline V gene, CDR1 is SGHDT and CDR2 is YYEEEE. V trimming: 4 bases; J trimming: 3 bases; junction bases outside the gene matches: 6. The CDR3 sequence is CASSEGLAGDGYEQYF. As DNA, the CDR3 is TGTGCCAGCAGCGAGGGACTAGCGGGAGATGGCTACGAGCAGTACTTC.